This TCR beta chain was found in a study of cytomegalovirus exposure and HLA in healthy donors (dated by TCRdb to about 2017). About the full investigation: According to an earlier analysis of a few hundred of the donors, some 180 million T cells yielded 100 million or so unique TCR beta sequences and approximately 300 Gb of sequence data. Both class I and class II loci were covered by HLA typing, at four-digit resolution. The later analysis used no new phenotypic data to find candidate immune exposures, relying instead on TCR beta sequences and their occurrence across donors. Donor age, sex, ethnicity and CMV serostatus were collected together with the repertoire data. All discovery cohort repertoires had been generated on a single sequencing platform. An earlier analysis of around 540 of the donors applied high-throughput TCR beta sequencing to assess whether each TCR beta V gene segment acted as functional or pseudogenic. Among over 350 genotyped donors of the cohort, an average of roughly 240,000 unique TCR beta nucleotide sequences were sequenced per donor, approximately 20% of them non-productive. The genetic ancestry cluster associated with self-reported Caucasian donors included over 80% of the 398 genotyped donors. A later genetic analysis took genome-wide SNP genotypes for about 65% of the 666 donors and used that subset as a discovery cohort. An early release covering just under 650 HLA-typed donors comprised approximately 300 gigabases of sequencing data and tens of millions of unique TCR sequences. The study used immunosequencing to profile the T cell repertoires of hundreds of subjects and linked those repertoires to cytomegalovirus serostatus. To predict cytomegalovirus infection status, the study combined high-throughput TCR immunosequencing, statistical association of individual TCRs with disease status, and machine learning. A later analysis re-examined previously published TCR beta repertoires from roughly 650 donors and added high-resolution HLA genotyping to investigate patterns of TCR occurrence. The number of typed donors differed by locus: 629-630 for A, B, C, DRB1 and DQB1; some 540 for DQA1; 600 to 610 for DPA1; and around 470 for DPB1. Roughly 5 DR-DQ haplotypes were handled as single units for association and clustering, since linkage in the cohort was strong. The study aimed to test whether cataloging public T cell receptors could reveal signatures of past pathogen exposure. Along with the roughly 610-subject first cohort, a separate validation cohort of over 90 different subjects was used. Summary of the overall study and its limitations: A few of the identified cytomegalovirus-associated TCR beta chains were confirmed in vitro to be specific for cytomegalovirus antigens. Some IMGT-functional V segments, including TRBV6-2 and TRBV6-3, could not be told apart with the 87-base-pair reads, so those segments were excluded. A later analysis reported that several top co-occurrence clusters appeared linked to parvovirus B19, influenza, CMV and Epstein-Barr virus. Because some donors lacked HLA typing at each locus, the association tests relied only on the typed subset. The classifier was reported to diagnose cytomegalovirus status with high specificity and sensitivity in both the original cohort and the validation cohort. At a false discovery rate of 0.05, a later analysis linked fewer than 20,000 TCR beta sequences to specific HLA alleles. The authors suggested that the approach could potentially be extended to other disease states and immunological phenotypes. The earlier analysis of some 540 of the donors excluded 15 to 20 rarely observed V segments, including chromosome 9 orphons, because counts were too low. Assigning TCR associations to individual alleles was difficult when HLA alleles, especially DR and DQ, strongly co-occurred. In a later genetic analysis, a missense DCLRE1C variant was associated with V-gene and J-gene trimming of TCR beta chains, and the association was replicated in an independent cohort. Only TCR beta chains were sequenced in this cohort, and the absence of alpha or paired-chain data limited detectable features. CMV serostatus was the only immune exposure information available for the cohort. In a later analysis, TCR association rates were found to vary across HLA loci, with the most associated TCRs seen for DRB1 alleles and the fewest for HLA-C alleles. Across donors, most TCR sequences were observed very rarely, whereas some public TCRs were present in many individuals. A later analysis found that most CMV-associated TCR beta chains appeared HLA-restricted, with HLA associations seemingly driven largely by CMV exposure. Correlated functional status among segregating V segments might be attributable to linkage disequilibrium, but an unknown experimental factor could not be ruled out. The study gave a list of 150 to 200 TCR beta chains associated with cytomegalovirus. Broadly in line with IMGT annotations, most TCR beta V segments showed up in productive rearrangements about 87% or about 30% of the time in an earlier analysis of 587 of the donors. According to a later genetic analysis, donors in an Asian-associated ancestry cluster had fewer N-insertions in productive TCRs than the approximately 690-donor mean. A further reported finding was that TCR beta sequences accurately predicted the HLA-A and HLA-B alleles for most subjects in the first cohort. Compared with equally common non-associated chains, HLA-associated TCR beta chains in a later analysis were more clonally expanded and had lower generation probabilities. The presence/absence analyses assumed that sequencing depth was roughly uniform across donors, and that assumption may not be true. A cluster of highly shared sequence variants was judged likely to represent a technical artifact of the sequencing pipeline.

This clone was seen only once. The clone's antigen remains unknown. Base qualities are missing; no much larger clone stands one base away. The library was prepared using the immunoSEQ multiplex PCR assay. For the multiplex PCR, a mixture combining 60 forward primers for TCR Vbeta segments and 13 reverse primers for TCR Jbeta segments was used. The CDR3 region of rearranged TCR beta genes was amplified from genomic DNA with a multiplex PCR assay. The amplified TCR beta libraries were sequenced on the Illumina HiSeq System as 87-base-pair reads. Processing in the source paper ran as follows. A later analysis counted about 76 million unique TCR beta chains across the roughly 700 repertoires, and roughly 9.9 million of these chains were shared by at least two donors. A nearest-neighbor algorithm error-corrected the raw reads and collapsed the reads into unique sequences, merging closely related sequences to remove PCR and sequencing errors. To assign V, D and J gene segments, CDR3 sequences were aligned to IMGT reference sequences. For a sequence to be retained, at least a six-nucleotide match to both a V gene segment and a J gene segment was required. Rearrangements were called productive when the CDR3 lacked stop codons and stayed in frame with V and J; all others were non-productive. CDR3 was defined according to IMGT convention as the region running from the second conserved V-encoded cysteine to the conserved J-encoded phenylalanine. The earlier analysis of 500 to 650 of the donors excluded any sequence lacking an unambiguous match to a single V gene segment. An earlier analysis of approximately 590 of the donors called V segments functional above 56.7% productive rearrangements and segregating when the between-donor standard deviation exceeded 5%. A statistical classification framework was built to diagnose cytomegalovirus status from the catalog of TCR beta chain sequences. A later analysis assigned V and J genes by comparing TCR nucleotide sequences with IMGT/GENE-DB human TR gene sequences. In a later analysis, CDR3 sequences and most-parsimonious VDJ recombination scenarios were assigned using the TCRdist pipeline. In a later analysis, every TCR beta chain was defined by the combination of its CDR3 amino acid sequence and its V-gene family, and reads without a unique V-gene family were dropped. A later analysis removed 450 to 600 highly shared, low-generation-probability nucleotide sequences to deal with suspected cross-contamination and a sequencing artifact. In a later analysis, a clonal expansion index for each public chain was calculated from normalized within-repertoire ranks of inferred template counts. In a later analysis, generation probabilities were computed using a VDJ recombination model fitted to out-of-frame rearrangements, and the results were checked against IGoR. Hypergeometric tests were used in a later analysis to score TCR-TCR, TCR-HLA and TCR-CMV co-occurrence, with a repertoire-size bias correction applied to the TCR pairs. False discovery rates were estimated in a later analysis by permuting HLA or CMV assignments 20 times. A later analysis grouped co-occurring TCRs with DBSCAN, adding TCRdist sequence similarity when clustering within HLA-allele-positive subsets. Co-occurrence clustering excluded repertoires with fewer than 30,000 or more than 120,000 public chains, plus five with anomalous nucleotide sharing. TCRdb retrieved this table from immuneACCESS and kept in-frame rearrangements only. Not all clones are present; in checked studies, unresolved V genes account for under half, and no reason is known for the remainder. For V, J and clone size, that table is used; D and trimming come from the DNA. Present in this sample are about 160,000 clones, around 78% of which were seen just once. The top ten constitute approximately 3.1% of the sample.

The junction shows trimming of 7 bases on V and 15 bases on J, and the gene matches do not reach 9 bases of it. The germline V gene yields MDHEN for CDR1 and SYDVKM for CDR2. The CDR3 starts with the cysteine, ends with the phenylalanine, and has 12 residues. The sequence is cut down to CDR3 DNA, 36 bases in frame from base 1. The cohort comprised around 690 healthy bone marrow donors. At the time of sampling, all cohort members were nominally healthy, though unrecorded immune exposures were likely present. The donor tested CMV seronegative and was one of the 352 seronegative cohort members. A peripheral blood sample was provided by each donor, and peripheral blood mononuclear cells were used for TCR beta sequencing. The Qiagen DNeasy Blood Extraction Kit was used to extract genomic DNA from the blood cell samples.

Sequencing was carried out using PBMCs. The chain was built from TRBV28 and TRBJ1-6, with 7 junctional bases fitting TRBD1. The origin of this receptor is a woman aged 40 to 50 in good health and CMV-seronegative. CDR3 protein: CASTRGRGILHF. The DNA sequence follows: TGTGCCAGCACAAGGGGGCGCGGAATCCTCCACTTT.